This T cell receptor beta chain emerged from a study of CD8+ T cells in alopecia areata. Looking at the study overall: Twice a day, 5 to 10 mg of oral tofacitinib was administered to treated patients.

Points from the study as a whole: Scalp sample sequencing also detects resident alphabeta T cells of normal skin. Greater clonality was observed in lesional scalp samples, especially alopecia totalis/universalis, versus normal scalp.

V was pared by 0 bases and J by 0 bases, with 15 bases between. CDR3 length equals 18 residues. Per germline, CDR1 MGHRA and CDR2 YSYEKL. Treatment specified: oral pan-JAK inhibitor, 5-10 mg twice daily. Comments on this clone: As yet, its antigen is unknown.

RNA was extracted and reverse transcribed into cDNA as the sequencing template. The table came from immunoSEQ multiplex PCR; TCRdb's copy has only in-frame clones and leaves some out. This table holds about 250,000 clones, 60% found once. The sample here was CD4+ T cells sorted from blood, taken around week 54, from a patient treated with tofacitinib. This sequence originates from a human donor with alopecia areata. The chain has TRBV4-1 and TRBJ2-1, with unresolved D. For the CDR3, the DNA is TGCGCCAGCAGCCAAGATCCCCCAAGTGTTAGCTCCTACAATGAGCAGTTCTTC. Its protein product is CASSQDPPSVSSYNEQFF.